This T cell receptor (beta chain) was retrieved from a study of technical replicates of blood from a few donors. Here immunoSEQ multiplex PCR was the method, and the copy in TCRdb shows in-frame clones only, minus some. The profile shows approximately 75,000 clones, around 95% of them singletons. Germline V gene sequence: CDR1 SNHLY, CDR2 FYNNEI. The V end lost 4 bases, the J end lost 0 bases, and 14 bases lay between the germline ends. This CDR3 is 16 amino acids long. The chain links TRBV2 to TRBJ2-3, with a tentative D call TRBD2 (6 bases). The sample was T cells isolated from PBMCs. The sequence was collected from a human donor in good health. This CDR3 reads CASSVLEAGSTDTQYF. CDR3 nucleotide sequence: TGTGCCAGCAGTGTATTGGAAGCGGGCAGCACAGATACGCAGTATTTT.